This entry is about one TCR beta chain. Its antigen remains unknown. The sample belongs to a study of cytomegalovirus exposure and HLA in healthy donors. Findings of the study overall: In a later analysis, specific HLA alleles were associated with 15,000 to 20,000 TCR beta sequences at a 0.05 false discovery rate.

PCR amplification relied on 60 Vbeta primers (plus 13 Jbeta primers). The method was immunoSEQ multiplex PCR; TCRdb's version includes in-frame clones alone and lacks a portion of them. Of 100,000 to 150,000 clones in the sample, 72% were seen once. The CDR3 is made up of 14 amino acids. Unmatched junction bases numbered 2, after V lost 1 base and J lost 3 bases. Germline values: CDR1 SEHNR, CDR2 FQNEAQ (reference sequence). The receptor comes from a man between 25 and 39 years old in good health and CMV-seronegative. J is TRBJ1-2 and V is TRBV7-9, with 7 bases fitting TRBD1. The specimen was PBMCs. CDR3 DNA: TGTGCCAGCAGCTTAGGACAGGGTGACTATGGCTACACCTTC. Translation: CASSLGQGDYGYTF.